These 16 T cell receptor beta chains share one sample of origin, sequenced in a study of B cell selection in AIRE deficiency. Profiling relied on immunoSEQ multiplex PCR, and the TCRdb table lists in-frame clones only, not all of them. Of about 22,000 clones in the sample, approximately 94% were seen once. Sorted regulatory T cells were CD4-positive, CD25-high and CD127-low or negative. Source material: Tregs sorted from PBMCs. These receptors were collected from a human donor with AIRE deficiency.

This chain uses TRBV2 with TRBJ2-3; 10 nucleotides line up with TRBD2. The CDR3 spans 19 residues. J gave up 1 base and V 4 bases, and 14 bases lay outside the gene matches. The germline V gene has CDR1 SNHLY and CDR2 FYNNEI. CDR3 protein: CASSGRGLARGGRTDTQYF. The CDR3 DNA reads as TGTGCCAGCAGTGGAAGGGGACTAGCGAGAGGGGGGCGCACAGATACGCAGTATTTT. The whole variable domain, remainder taken from reference TRBV2 and TRBJ2-3, is EPEVTQTPSHQVTQMGQEVILRCVPISNHLYFYWYRQILGQKVEFLVSFYNNEISEKSEIFDDQFSVERPDGSNFTLKIRSTKLEDSAMYFCASSGRGLARGGRTDTQYFGPGTRLTVL.

This clone was recorded only once. The rearrangement joins TRBV5-4 to TRBJ2-3, with D possibly matching TRBD1 (6 bases). CDR3 length: 16 residues. Germline-derived CDR1 and CDR2 are SGHNT and YYREEE (reference sequence). V was trimmed by 3 bases and J by 4 bases, leaving 18 bases between them. DNA of the CDR3: TGTGCCAGCAGCTGGGGGCAGGGGTCCCATGCAGATACGCAGTATTTT. Protein sequence: CASSWGQGSHADTQYF.

This clone was found once. This chain links TRBV9 with TRBJ1-3; tentative D call: TRBD1 (6 bases). V was shortened by 4 bases and J by 0 bases, with 20 bases between the two germline ends. CDR1 is SGDLS, CDR2 YYNGEE, per germline. This CDR3 is built from 18 residues. The CDR3 DNA sequence: TGTGCCAGCAGCTCTACATTAGGACAGTCTAACTCTGGAAACACCATATATTTT. Amino acid sequence: CASSSTLGQSNSGNTIYF.

The chain uses TRBV25-1 and TRBJ2-7, with D perhaps assigned TRBD1 or TRBD2 (5 bases each). The CDR3 is 16 residues long. The V end was cut by 1 base, the J end by 5 bases, with 18 bases between. CDR1 and CDR2 from the germline V gene are MGHDK and SYGVNS. The CDR3 here is CASSEWGNTFRHEQYF. Written as DNA, the CDR3 is TGTGCCAGCAGTGAATGGGGGAACACCTTTCGCCACGAGCAGTACTTC.

The chain employs TRBV4-1 and TRBJ2-5; 12 bases line up with TRBD2. The CDR3 totals 16 residues. After removal of 2 bases from V and 5 bases from J, the junction contained 6 bases not matched to a gene. Germline assignment: CDR1 MGHRA and CDR2 YSYEKL. CDR3 amino acids: CASSQLGLAGRETQYF. CDR3 DNA sequence: TGCGCCAGCAGCCAACTAGGACTAGCGGGACGGGAGACCCAGTACTTC.

Sample share makes this clone medium-sized (0.01 to 0.1%). This chain links TRBV29-1 with TRBJ2-2; 9 bases align to TRBD1. CDR1 is SQVTM, CDR2 ANQGSEA, per germline. The J segment lost 4 bases and the V segment lost 6 bases, leaving 0 bases of the junction unmatched. This CDR3 spans 12 amino acids. Written as DNA, the CDR3 is TGCAGCGTGGGACAGGGCACCGGGGAGCTGTTTTTT. Its protein is CSVGQGTGELFF.

J is TRBJ2-7 and V is TRBV10-3, with 8 bases matching TRBD2. Unmatched junction bases numbered 9, after V lost 3 bases and J lost 2 bases. The CDR3 loop spans 16 amino acids. Per the germline V gene, CDR1 is ENHRY and CDR2 is SYGVKD. The CDR3 region is CAISERLTSGTYEQYF. In DNA, the CDR3 is TGTGCCATCAGTGAACGTCTTACTAGCGGAACCTACGAGCAGTACTTC.

This chain joins TRBV10-2 and TRBJ1-2; D perhaps matches TRBD1 (5 bases). The CDR3 extends over 13 amino acids. Trimming removed 4 bases at V and 4 bases at J, with 10 bases between. The germline V gene has CDR1 WSHSY and CDR2 SAAADI. CDR3 sequence (DNA): TGCGCCAGCAGTGGAAGACAGCCCTATGGCTACACCTTC. Its protein is CASSGRQPYGYTF.

The rearrangement joins TRBV21-1 to TRBJ2-2. TRBV21-1 is a documented pseudogene. The CDR3 loop spans 16 amino acids. DNA of the CDR3: TGTGCCAGCAGCGAACCGGGACCGTGGGAGACCGGGGAGCTGTTTTTT. Protein product: CASSEPGPWETGELFF.

The chain uses TRBV28 and TRBJ1-1; D call uncertain. Trimming stripped 5 bases from V and 0 bases from J, with 7 bases between. CDR1 is MDHEN, CDR2 SYDVKM, per germline. The CDR3 runs to 13 residues. CDR3 coding DNA: TGTGCCAGCAGTCTATACCTGAACACTGAAGCTTTCTTT. This sequence encodes CASSLYLNTEAFF.

The chain employs TRBV6-1 and TRBJ2-5; TRBD2 matches 13 bases. The J call may be wrong; the DNA end is better matched by TRBJ2-7. Germline V gene lookup returns CDR1 MNHNS and CDR2 SASEGT. The CDR3 has 17 residues. This CDR3 is CASSDNVRLAGGYEQYF. The CDR3 region has the DNA TGTGCCAGCAGTGATAATGTAAGACTAGCGGGGGGCTACGAGCAGTACTTC.

The chain uses TRBV5-5 and TRBJ2-3; 7 positions agree with TRBD1. CDR1 is SGHKS and CDR2 is YYEKEE in the germline V gene (reference sequence). J was trimmed by 4 bases and V by 4 bases; bases with no gene match: 9. This CDR3 is 15 amino acids long. The CDR3 region is CASSTQYRGSDTQYF. CDR3 DNA sequence: TGTGCCAGCAGCACCCAGTACAGGGGATCAGATACGCAGTATTTT.

The chain uses TRBV11-2 and TRBJ2-5, with a weak D call TRBD1 (6 bases). V lost 5 bases, J lost 0 bases, and 10 bases lay in between. The CDR3 totals 14 residues. Germline V gene data show CDR1 as SGHAT and CDR2 as FQNNGV. For the CDR3, the DNA is TGTGCCAGCAGCCGGGACACCTACCAAGAGACCCAGTACTTC. Translated: CASSRDTYQETQYF.

The gene calls are TRBV7-9 and TRBJ2-1, with 8 bases aligning to TRBD1. This CDR3 has 16 residues. V trimming: 2 bases; J trimming: 9 bases; junction bases outside the gene matches: 12. CDR1 is SEHNR and CDR2 is FQNEAQ in the germline V gene (reference sequence). CDR3 DNA: TGTGCCAGCAGCTTAAGGAGCAGGGGGCCCCTCGGTGAGCAGTTCTTC. Translating gives CASSLRSRGPLGEQFF.

The chain is built from TRBV28 and TRBJ2-3, with D perhaps given as TRBD1 or TRBD2 (6 bases each). The CDR3 is 15 amino acids. Per germline, CDR1 MDHEN and CDR2 SYDVKM. V was pared by 0 bases and J by 3 bases, with 10 bases between. The CDR3 DNA is TGTGCCAGCAGTTTATGGGGGGGCGGAACAGATACGCAGTATTTT. Protein sequence: CASSLWGGGTDTQYF.

The chain is built from TRBV6-1 and TRBJ2-2, with a possible D match to TRBD2 (6 bases). V dropped 7 bases and J dropped 2 bases, with 11 bases sitting between them. Germline V CDR1 and CDR2: MNHNS, SASEGT. CDR3 size: 14 residues. CDR3 protein: CASMSSGNTGELFF. The CDR3 DNA follows: TGTGCCAGCATGAGTAGCGGAAACACCGGGGAGCTGTTTTTT.